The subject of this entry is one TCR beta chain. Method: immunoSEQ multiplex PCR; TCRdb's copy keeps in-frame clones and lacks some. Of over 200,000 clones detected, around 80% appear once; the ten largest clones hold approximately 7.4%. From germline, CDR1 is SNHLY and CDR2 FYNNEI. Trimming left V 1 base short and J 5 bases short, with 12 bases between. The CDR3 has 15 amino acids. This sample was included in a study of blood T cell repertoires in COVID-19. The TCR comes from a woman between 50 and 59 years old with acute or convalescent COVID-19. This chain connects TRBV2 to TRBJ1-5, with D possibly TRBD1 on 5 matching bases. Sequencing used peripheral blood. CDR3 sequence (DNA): TGTGCCAGCAGTGAAGACCAACAGGCCCATCAGCCCCAGCATTTT. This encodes CASSEDQQAHQPQHF.